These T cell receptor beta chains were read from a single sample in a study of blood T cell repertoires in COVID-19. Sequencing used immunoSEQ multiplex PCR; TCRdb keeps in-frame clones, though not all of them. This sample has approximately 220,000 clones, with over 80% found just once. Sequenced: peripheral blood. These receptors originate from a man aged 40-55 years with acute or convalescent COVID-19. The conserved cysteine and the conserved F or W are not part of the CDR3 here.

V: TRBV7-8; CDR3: ASSPSMDRFNNEQF
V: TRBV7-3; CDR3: ASSLDLGTYNEQF
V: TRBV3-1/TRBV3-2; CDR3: ASSRAGASTEAF
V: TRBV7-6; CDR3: ASSSTSGRAGTGELF
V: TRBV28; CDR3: ASSIQREGIGELF
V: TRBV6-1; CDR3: ASSEASLASGYEQY
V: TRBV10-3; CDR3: AISGSLQETQY
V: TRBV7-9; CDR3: ASSVMNTEAF
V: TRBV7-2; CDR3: ASSPRLADEQF
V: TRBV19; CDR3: ASTLGGGTDSPLH
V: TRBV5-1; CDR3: ASSSGTGVESPLH
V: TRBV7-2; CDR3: ASSPGTDYNSPLH
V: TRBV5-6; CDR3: ASSLAGGLSYEQY
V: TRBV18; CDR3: ASSPGDGEAF
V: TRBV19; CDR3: ASTPMGTGANYGYT
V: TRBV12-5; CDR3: ASGLEGSSYNEQF
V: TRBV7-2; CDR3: ASKQGITEAF
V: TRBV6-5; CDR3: ASSRHDRVTGELF
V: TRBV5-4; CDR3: ASGIGGGRGYEQY
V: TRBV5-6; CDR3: ASSSGGRRVVRDTQY
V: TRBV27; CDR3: ASSLGLSSEKLF
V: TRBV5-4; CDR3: ASSSWTGTNYGYT
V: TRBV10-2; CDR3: ASSDPGEKGGYT
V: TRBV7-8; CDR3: ASSLRRALITDTQY
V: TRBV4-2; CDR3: ASSEIPGQEIYGYT
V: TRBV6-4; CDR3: ASSECVSGRAWETQY
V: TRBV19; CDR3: ASSIPARGSEAF
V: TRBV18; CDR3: ASREFTPGRRADEQY
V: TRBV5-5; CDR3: ASSLLENYGYT
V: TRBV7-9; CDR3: ASSFPSNTEAF
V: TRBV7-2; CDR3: ASSLGRGNRQPQH
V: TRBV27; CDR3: ASSRQGLNNEQF
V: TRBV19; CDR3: ASSRNSGLAGLRDYNEQF
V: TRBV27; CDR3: ASSFGQFHSGANVLT
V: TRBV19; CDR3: ASTLRRQDRGTEAF
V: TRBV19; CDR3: ASSASPGNQPQH
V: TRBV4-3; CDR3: ASSPTIDQGDEQF
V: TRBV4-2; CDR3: ASSQDRGGETEAF
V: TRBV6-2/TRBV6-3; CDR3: ASSYTGTGQDEQY
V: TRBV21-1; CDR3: ASSNKGDTDTQY
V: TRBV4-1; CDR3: ASSHLRTGGVGYEQY
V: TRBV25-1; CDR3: ASSDGIRSGNTIY
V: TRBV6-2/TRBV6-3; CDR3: ASSSGLYYNEQF
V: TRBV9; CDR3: ASSVDGGSSYEQY
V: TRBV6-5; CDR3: ASSYPRDRGQNIQY
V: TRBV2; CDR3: ASSESRGVDEKLF
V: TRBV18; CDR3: ASSEGQNTEAF
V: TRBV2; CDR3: ASSGQGTGYGYT
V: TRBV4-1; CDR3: ASSQGHPAGYGYT
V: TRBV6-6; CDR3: ASSGTGQRYEKLF
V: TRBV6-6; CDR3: ASSYSRRGEQF